This TCR beta chain was sequenced for a study of cytomegalovirus exposure and HLA in healthy donors. Study background: Genotyping of roughly 400 donors showed that roughly 80% belonged to the Caucasian-associated ancestry cluster. Study observations and caveats: The HLA-A and HLA-B alleles of most subjects were reportedly predicted accurately from TCR beta sequences. In a later analysis, TCR beta V- and J-gene trimming showed a link to a missense DCLRE1C variant.

PCR amplification relied on 60 Vbeta primers (plus 13 Jbeta primers). The data were produced by immunoSEQ multiplex PCR, yet TCRdb's version contains in-frame clones alone and is incomplete. The profile covers 100,000 to 150,000 clones, with more than 65% appearing a single time and about 2.6% taken by the ten largest. A remark on this clone: What it binds is not known.

Germline CDR1 is MNHEY and CDR2 is SMNVEV (reference sequence). Deletions cut 5 bases from V and 4 bases from J, with 5 bases between. This CDR3 comprises 12 residues. J is TRBJ2-2 and V is TRBV27; no firm D call. The material sequenced was PBMCs. This TCR was recovered from a woman aged 55-69 years in good health and CMV-seropositive. CDR3 in amino acids: CASSPSTGELFF. DNA for the CDR3: TGTGCCAGCAGTCCGAGCACCGGGGAGCTGTTTTTT.